Presented here are 4 T cell receptor beta chains from one specimen sequenced in a study of shared clonotypes between healthy human individuals. Assay: immunoSEQ multiplex PCR; the TCRdb copy retains only in-frame clones and omits some. The sample gives about 2 million clones, roughly 95% of which show up once; approximately 0.13% is in the top ten. Sequenced input: naive CD4+ T cells sorted from blood. Subset denoted: CD45RA+ positively selected. The receptors derive from a man between 18 and 29 years old in good health.

The chain uses TRBV6-5 and TRBJ1-4; no firm D call. V lost 1 base, J lost 5 bases, and 8 bases lay in between. CDR3 length: 14 residues. Germline values: CDR1 MNHEY, CDR2 SVGAGI. The chain's CDR3 is CASSYFGGNEKLFF. CDR3 nucleotide sequence: TGTGCCAGCAGTTACTTCGGAGGGAATGAAAAACTGTTTTTT.

This chain's CDR3 is CASSRGQGVIGEQYF. Here the CDR3 DNA reads TGTGCCAGCAGCCGGGGACAGGGGGTAATAGGCGAGCAGTACTTC. The chain links TRBV7-9 to TRBJ2-7, with TRBD1 matching 11 bases. This CDR3 spans 15 amino acids. Germline V gene lookup returns CDR1 SEHNR and CDR2 FQNEAQ (reference sequence). The ends lost 5 bases at V and 6 bases at J; junction bases unmatched: 9.

The rearrangement joins TRBV5-1 to TRBJ2-7, with 9 bases matching TRBD2. From germline, CDR1 is SGHRS and CDR2 YFSETQ. The CDR3 is 16 amino acids. Germline trimming cut 4 bases from V and 5 bases from J; bases unmatched to any gene: 13. CDR3 nucleotides: TGCGCCAGCAGCCTCCAGGCCTTAGCGGGGGTCGACGAGCAGTACTTC. Its protein is CASSLQALAGVDEQYF.

V is TRBV28 and J is TRBJ1-6; the D is unclear. The CDR3 runs 13 residues. CDR1 MDHEN and CDR2 SYDVKM come from the germline V gene. V was cut by 5 bases and J by 6 bases, with 8 bases left in between. This CDR3 reads CASSKQFNSPLHF. DNA of the CDR3: TGTGCCAGCAGTAAGCAGTTTAATTCACCCCTCCACTTT. Full variable domain (outside the CDR3, taken from reference TRBV28 and TRBJ1-6): DVKVTQSSRYLVKRTGEKVFLECVQDMDHENMFWYRQDPGLGLRLIYFSYDVKMKEKGDIPEGYSVSREKKERFSLILESASTNQTSMYLCASSKQFNSPLHFGNGTRLTVT.